The 22 T cell receptor beta chains below were found in one sample sequenced in a study of control samples from healthy donors and cancer patients. Some clones are missing from TCRdb's copy, which holds only in-frame ones; the method was immunoSEQ multiplex PCR. This sample has more than 75,000 clones, with approximately 84% found just once. The sample taken for sequencing was PBMCs. All receptors derive from an older man with lung cancer.

J is TRBJ2-7 and V is TRBV12-3 or TRBV12-4; no firm D call. The CDR3 contains 11 residues. V lost 1 base to trimming and J lost 5 bases, with 3 bases between them. CDR3 nucleotides: TGTGCCAGCAGTTTAGGCAACGAGCAGTACTTC. Its protein is CASSLGNEQYF.

The chain carries TRBV20-1 and TRBJ1-5, with 7 positions matching TRBD1. CDR3 length: 11 amino acids. CDR1 and CDR2 (germline): DFQATT, SNEGSKA (reference sequence). Germline trimming cut 5 bases from V and 15 bases from J; bases unmatched to any gene: 10. The CDR3 DNA follows: TGCAGTGCTTCGCATGGACAGGCCGGGCATTTT. It encodes CSASHGQAGHF.

This CDR3 reads CASRGLRDRGREGGYTF. CDR3 in DNA: TGTGCCAGCCGAGGCCTCCGGGACAGGGGGCGAGAGGGTGGCTACACCTTC. V gene TRBV3-1 (or the pseudogene TRBV3-2) combines with J gene TRBJ1-2; TRBD1 aligns across 12 bases. V lost 8 bases and J lost 7; bases outside the gene matches: 17. The CDR3 runs to 17 residues. The V gene's germline CDR1 is LGHDT and CDR2 YNNKEL (reference sequence).

The chain couples TRBV5-5 to TRBJ1-2; 7 positions agree with TRBD1. Per germline, CDR1 SGHKS and CDR2 YYEKEE (reference sequence). The trim removed 2 bases at V and 3 bases at J, leaving 7 bases unmatched. This CDR3 comprises 15 residues. CDR3 DNA sequence: TGTGCCAGCAGCTTAACAGACAGGGATCACTATGGCTACACCTTC. Protein sequence: CASSLTDRDHYGYTF.

The V gene is TRBV3-1 (or the pseudogene TRBV3-2), the J gene TRBJ2-7; 11 bases align to TRBD2. Losses at the gene ends were 4 bases for V and 0 bases for J; bases not matched to a gene: 2. Germline V gene lookup returns CDR1 LGHDT and CDR2 YNNKEL (reference sequence). This CDR3 spans 15 amino acids. CDR3 in DNA: TGTGCCAGCAGCCTTGGGACTAGCGGCTCCTACGAGCAGTACTTC. Translation: CASSLGTSGSYEQYF.

The gene calls are TRBV7-9 and TRBJ2-7; 8 bases match TRBD2. Trimming at V came to 6 bases and at J to 0 bases, leaving 10 bases not matched to a gene. There are 16 residues in the CDR3. The germline V gene has CDR1 SEHNR and CDR2 FQNEAQ (reference sequence). CDR3 nucleotide sequence: TGTGCCAGCAGTGGAGCGGGGGCGGGCCGCTCCTACGAGCAGTACTTC. It specifies CASSGAGAGRSYEQYF.

V usage is TRBV14 and J usage is TRBJ1-2; D possibly corresponds to TRBD1 (5 bases). The germline V gene encodes CDR1 SGHDN and CDR2 FVKESK. Between the trimmed V and J ends, which lost 0 bases and 0 bases, there was a span of 14 bases. The CDR3 contains 17 residues. CDR3 protein: CASSQDRRGPANYGYTF. DNA for the CDR3: TGTGCCAGCAGCCAAGATCGTAGGGGACCGGCTAACTATGGCTACACCTTC.

The chain employs TRBV5-1 and TRBJ1-3, with no clear D. Per germline, CDR1 SGHRS and CDR2 YFSETQ. V was trimmed by 0 bases and J by 0 bases, leaving 7 bases between them. The CDR3 is 15 amino acids. CDR3 sequence reads: CASSLDGSSGNTIYF. The CDR3 DNA follows: TGCGCCAGCAGCTTGGATGGGAGCTCTGGAAACACCATATATTTT.

V usage is TRBV6-5 and J usage is TRBJ1-5; D not resolved. CDR1 MNHEY and CDR2 SVGAGI come from the germline V gene. The CDR3 sequence is 14 residues long. Trimming removed 10 bases at V and 5 bases at J, with 18 bases between. The CDR3 sequence: CATRMSYNDQPQHF. The CDR3 DNA reads as TGTGCCACCCGAATGTCCTATAATGATCAGCCCCAGCATTTT.

The genes are TRBV23-1 and TRBJ1-1; D is uncertain. TRBV23-1 is reported as an ORF; its role is uncertain. This CDR3 contains 15 residues. V lost 4 bases and J lost 2, with 14 bases in between. The CDR3 sequence is CASSPSPGSNTEAFF. The CDR3 bases are TGCGCCAGCAGTCCAAGCCCGGGCTCCAACACTGAAGCTTTCTTT.

The J gene is TRBJ2-7, the V gene TRBV18; perhaps TRBD1 as D (6 bases). The length of the CDR3 is 14 residues. V was trimmed by 3 bases and J by 3 bases, leaving 12 bases between them. Germline loops: CDR1 KGHSH, CDR2 LQKENI. In DNA, the CDR3 is TGTGCCAGCTCACCTCCGGGACAAAACTACGAGCAGTACTTC. Its translation: CASSPPGQNYEQYF. Supplemented by reference TRBV18 and TRBJ2-7, the full variable domain reads NAGVMQNPRHLVRRRGQEARLRCSPMKGHSHVYWYRQLPEEGLKFMVYLQKENIIDESGMPKERFSAEFPKEGPSILRIQQVVRGDSAAYFCASSPPGQNYEQYFGPGTRLTVT.

This chain joins TRBV4-2 and TRBJ2-2; TRBD1 matches 8 bases. V lost 0 bases, J lost 5 bases, and 2 bases stayed unmatched. Germline loops: CDR1 LGHNA, CDR2 YNFKEQ. This CDR3 is 15 amino acids long. The CDR3 DNA sequence: TGTGCCAGCAGCCAAGAACAGGGGGGTACCGGGGAGCTGTTTTTT. Translation: CASSQEQGGTGELFF.

V gene TRBV5-1 combines with J gene TRBJ2-7; the D gene could be TRBD1 or TRBD2 (5 bases each). Germline loops: CDR1 SGHRS, CDR2 YFSETQ. The ends were cut back, 4 bases at V and 0 bases at J, with 11 bases in the middle. This CDR3 spans 14 amino acids. CDR3 in amino acids: CASSRGARSYEQYF. The CDR3 nucleotides read TGCGCCAGCAGCCGGGGCGCCCGCTCCTACGAGCAGTACTTC.

V usage is TRBV5-1 and J usage is TRBJ2-7; 11 bases align to TRBD1. CDR1 is SGHRS, CDR2 YFSETQ, per germline. V lost 4 bases, J lost 3 bases, and 6 bases stayed unmatched. This CDR3 region has 15 residues. CDR3 region: CASSPPGQGDYEQYF. DNA of the CDR3: TGCGCCAGCAGCCCACCGGGACAGGGGGACTACGAGCAGTACTTC.

The gene calls are TRBV28 and TRBJ1-4; 10 nucleotides line up with TRBD1. CDR1 and CDR2 from the germline V gene are MDHEN and SYDVKM. V was clipped by 2 bases and J by 8 bases; unmatched bases: 5. CDR3 length: 15 amino acids. In DNA, the CDR3 is TGTGCCAGCAGTTTACCCAGGACAGGGGGAGAAAAACTGTTTTTT. It specifies CASSLPRTGGEKLFF.

The rearrangement uses TRBV11-3 and TRBJ1-1; D unclear. Deletions cut 1 base from V and 7 bases from J, with 7 bases between. The CDR3 has 12 residues. Germline V gene data show CDR1 as SGHNT and CDR2 as YENEEA. CDR3 amino acids: CASSLGSGEAFF. The CDR3 DNA reads TGTGCCAGCAGCTTAGGTTCGGGTGAAGCTTTCTTT.

The V and J genes are TRBV7-3 and TRBJ2-2, with 7 bases that match TRBD1. V was clipped by 4 bases and J by 4 bases; unmatched bases: 9. The CDR3 consists of 16 residues. Germline V lookup: CDR1 SGHTA, CDR2 FQGTGA. Here the CDR3 DNA reads TGTGCCAGCAGCTCGCATAAGGGGGCGGGCACCGGGGAGCTGTTTTTT. This encodes CASSSHKGAGTGELFF.

This chain links TRBV9 with TRBJ2-1; 9 bases line up with TRBD2. Trimming took 3 bases from V and 12 from J; bases not matched to a gene: 16. Per the germline V gene, CDR1 is SGDLS and CDR2 is YYNGEE. The CDR3 length is 16 residues. The CDR3 here is CASSAASGVTAGGQFF. For the CDR3, the DNA is TGTGCCAGCAGCGCCGCTAGCGGGGTTACTGCCGGGGGGCAGTTCTTC.

The gene calls are TRBV6-2 or TRBV6-3 and TRBJ1-2, with D possibly being TRBD1 (5 bases). The V gene's germline CDR1 is MNHEY and CDR2 SVGEGT. V gave up 5 bases and J gave up 4 bases, with 11 bases separating them. The CDR3 is made up of 13 amino acids. The CDR3 nucleotides are TGTGCCAGCAGTCGACTGGGGCCCTATGGCTACACCTTC. This sequence encodes CASSRLGPYGYTF.

The chain uses TRBV7-9 and TRBJ2-7, with D perhaps given as TRBD1 or TRBD2 (5 bases each). Germline CDR1 SEHNR, CDR2 FQNEAQ (reference sequence). There are 12 residues in the CDR3. Trimming took 1 base from V and 7 from J, leaving 8 bases between them. The CDR3 sequence: CASSLVGAEQYF. CDR3 in DNA: TGTGCCAGCAGCTTAGTCGGGGCAGAGCAGTACTTC.

This clone has a handful of counts. The CDR3: CASSRGQGVGEQYF. CDR3 bases: TGCGCCAGCAGCCGCGGACAGGGGGTCGGCGAGCAGTACTTC. The chain has TRBV5-1 and TRBJ2-7; 10 nucleotides match TRBD1. This CDR3 has 14 residues. The germline V gene encodes CDR1 SGHRS and CDR2 YFSETQ. Losses at the gene ends were 4 bases for V and 6 bases for J; bases not matched to a gene: 7.

The V call is TRBV6-6, the J call TRBJ1-1, with a tentative D call TRBD1 (6 bases). The length of the CDR3 is 15 residues. Germline CDR1 reads MNHNY; CDR2 reads SVGAGI (reference sequence). Trimming removed 2 bases from V and 4 bases from J, with 14 bases in between. CDR3 nucleotides: TGTGCCAGCAGTTACCAACGGGGGGCCAGCACTGAAGCTTTCTTT. Its protein product is CASSYQRGASTEAFF.